Listed below are T cell receptor beta chains from one sample, sequenced in a study of blood T cell repertoires in COVID-19. Repertoires were generated with immunoSEQ multiplex PCR, while TCRdb's copy carries only in-frame clones and drops some. The table records some 490,000 clones, 70% to 90% of them present only once. The sequenced material came from peripheral blood. These receptors all come from a human donor in a cohort sampled during active COVID-19. The CDR3 runs from the conserved cysteine through the conserved F or W. Fields, in order: V gene, J gene, D gene, CDR3 protein. A D gene is named only where the DNA matches it firmly.

TRBV5-4	TRBJ2-3	TRBD2	CASSSGLAGGSTDTQYF
TRBV9	TRBJ1-2	-	CASSAPLRVGYTF
TRBV11-2	TRBJ2-7	-	CASSLQAMSSYEQYF
TRBV29-1	TRBJ1-1	-	CSVASQRAFF
TRBV20-1	TRBJ2-7	TRBD2	CSASSGLASGEQYF
TRBV5-1	TRBJ1-2	TRBD1	CASSGGQNYGYTF
TRBV6-5	TRBJ1-2	-	CASSRSQGYGYTF
TRBV15	TRBJ2-3	-	CATSRGGPPSTDTQYF
TRBV7-9	TRBJ2-1	-	CASSFGELSSYNEQFF
TRBV6-2/TRBV6-3	TRBJ1-1	-	CASSPGQRITEAFF
TRBV19	TRBJ1-2	-	CASSPRRDTYGYTF
TRBV19	TRBJ1-2	-	CASSRVRQALYGYTF
TRBV29-1	TRBJ2-5	-	CSVEEPRETQYF
TRBV18	TRBJ2-1	-	CASSPLTSLYNEQFF
TRBV19	TRBJ1-1	TRBD1	CASSIAIRTGGGLNTEAFF
TRBV7-6	TRBJ1-2	TRBD1	CASSPGQGIYGYTF
TRBV7-3	TRBJ2-1	-	CASSLGATLLNEQFF
TRBV25-1	TRBJ2-3	-	CASSDLYRVQGTQYF
TRBV7-7	TRBJ2-2	TRBD2	CASTPGGRVSGLNTGELFF
TRBV19	TRBJ2-2	-	CASTRHINTGELFF
TRBV15	TRBJ1-6	-	CATSRTPDRNSPLHF
TRBV30	TRBJ1-5	-	CAWRSTVVRQPQHF
TRBV19	TRBJ1-5	-	CASSPTDRLDQPQHF
TRBV5-1	TRBJ1-1	TRBD1	CASSWGQGLETEAFF
TRBV9	TRBJ2-4	-	CASSGGGFRPNIQYF
TRBV11-2	TRBJ2-7	-	CASSLGRDSFPEQYF
TRBV25-1	TRBJ1-4	-	CASSVRAGVVEKLFF
TRBV7-2	TRBJ1-2	-	CASSFPGFNYGYTF
TRBV14	TRBJ1-4	-	CASSHPIQGRDEKLFF
TRBV30	TRBJ1-1	-	CAHEVMNTEAFF